This T cell receptor (beta chain) was sequenced for a study of T-cell reconstitution after alpha-beta-depleted transplantation in children (dated by TCRdb to the mid-2010s). About the investigation overall: The study quantitatively tracked T-cell immune reconstitution after TCRalphabeta/CD19-depleted allogeneic hematopoietic cell transplantation in children using TCR repertoire profiling. What the study reported, not specific to this receptor: The frequencies of hyperexpanded clones fell over the following months, and after one year, T-cell counts and TCRbeta diversity were mostly attributed to newly produced T cells. In some patients, the high TCRbeta diversity seen at day 60 was put down to recipient T cells and intrathymic progenitors that had survived conditioning. About two months after transplant, the apparently early recovery of alphabetaT-cell counts reportedly depended on just several hundred clones that had expanded rapidly and came from non-depleted graft cells.

V and J are truncated by 8 bases and 6 bases respectively, leaving an intervening sequence of 13 bases. The germline V gene encodes CDR1 SNHLY and CDR2 FYNNEI. CDR3 length: 12 amino acids, cysteine to phenylalanine. Only the CDR3 part of the read is kept: 36 bases, read in frame from the first base. This clonotype was counted many times. This receptor's antigen is unknown. No per-base quality is available; no much larger clone lies one base away. Interpreted using the paper, the treatment or condition label stands for: allogeneic hematopoietic cell transplantation with graft depleted of TCRalphabeta T cells and CD19 B cells. The transplant recipients were children given TCRalphabeta/CD19-depleted allogeneic hematopoietic cell grafts. To prepare the library, PCR was applied. Sequencing was performed on an Illumina HiSeq 2500. TCR library preparation used molecular barcoding, with unique molecular identifiers applied to normalize quantification of the TCRbeta repertoire. Using fastp at Q25 and MiXCR, TCRdb reprocessed the public reads and kept productive beta chains. Rows merge per CDR3 protein into single entries with the most common DNA and genes. Across this sample there are 250,000 to 300,000 distinct CDR3 sequences, with 9.5% to 13% seen only once. The top ten clonotypes cover less than 8% of the sample.

The sequencing used PBMCs, collected before TCRalphabeta/CD19-depleted stem cell transplant. The chain joins TRBV2 to TRBJ1-1, with a weak D call of TRBD1 (6 bases match). This receptor was identified in a boy under two years old with acute myeloid leukemia, due to receive a stem cell transplant. The CDR3 region reads CASGGQRAEAFF. Here is the DNA: TGTGCCAGCGGCGGACAGCGGGCTGAAGCTTTCTTT.